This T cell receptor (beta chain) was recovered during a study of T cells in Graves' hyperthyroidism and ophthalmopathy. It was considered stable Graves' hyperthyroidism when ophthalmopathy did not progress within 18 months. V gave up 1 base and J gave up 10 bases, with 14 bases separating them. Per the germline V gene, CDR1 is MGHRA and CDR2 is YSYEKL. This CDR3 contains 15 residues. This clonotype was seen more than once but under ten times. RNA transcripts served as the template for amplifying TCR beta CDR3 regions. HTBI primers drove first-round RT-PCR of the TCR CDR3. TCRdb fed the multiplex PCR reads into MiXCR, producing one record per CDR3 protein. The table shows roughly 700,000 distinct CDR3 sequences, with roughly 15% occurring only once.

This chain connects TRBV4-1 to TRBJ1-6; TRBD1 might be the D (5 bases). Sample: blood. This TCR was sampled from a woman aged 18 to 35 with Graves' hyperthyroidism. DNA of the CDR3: TGCGCCAGCAGCCAAGGTTCCGGGGCGCGGTCACCCCTCCACTTT. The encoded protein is CASSQGSGARSPLHF.